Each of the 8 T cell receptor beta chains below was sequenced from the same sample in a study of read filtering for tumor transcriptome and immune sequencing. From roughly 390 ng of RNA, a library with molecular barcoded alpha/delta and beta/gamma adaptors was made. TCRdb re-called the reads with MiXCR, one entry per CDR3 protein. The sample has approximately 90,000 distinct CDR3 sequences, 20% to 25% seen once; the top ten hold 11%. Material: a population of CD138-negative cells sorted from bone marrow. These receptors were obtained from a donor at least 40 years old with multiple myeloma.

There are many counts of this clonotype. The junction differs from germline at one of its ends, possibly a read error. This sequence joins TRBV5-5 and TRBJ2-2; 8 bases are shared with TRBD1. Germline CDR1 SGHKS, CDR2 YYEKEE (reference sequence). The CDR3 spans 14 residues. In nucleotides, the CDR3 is TGCGCCAGCAGCTTAACAGGGGGCACCGGGGAGCTGTTTTTT. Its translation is CASSLTGGTGELFF.

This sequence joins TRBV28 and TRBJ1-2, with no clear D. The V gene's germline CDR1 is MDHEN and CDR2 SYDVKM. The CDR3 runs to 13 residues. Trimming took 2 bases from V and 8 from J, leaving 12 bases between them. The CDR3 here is CASSLMAQRGYTF. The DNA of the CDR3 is TGTGCCAGCAGTTTAATGGCCCAGAGAGGCTACACCTTC.

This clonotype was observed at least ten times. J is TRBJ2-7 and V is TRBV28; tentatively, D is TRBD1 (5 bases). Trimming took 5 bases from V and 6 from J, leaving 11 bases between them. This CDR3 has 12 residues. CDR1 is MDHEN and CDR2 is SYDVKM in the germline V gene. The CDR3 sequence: CASSTRQSEQYF. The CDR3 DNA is TGTGCCAGCAGTACCCGACAGTCCGAGCAGTACTTC.

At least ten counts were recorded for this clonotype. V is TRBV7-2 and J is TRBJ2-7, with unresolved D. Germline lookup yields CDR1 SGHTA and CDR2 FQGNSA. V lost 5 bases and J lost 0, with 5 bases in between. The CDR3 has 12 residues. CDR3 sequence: CASSPGSYEQYF. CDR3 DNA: TGTGCCAGCAGCCCGGGCTCCTACGAGCAGTACTTC.

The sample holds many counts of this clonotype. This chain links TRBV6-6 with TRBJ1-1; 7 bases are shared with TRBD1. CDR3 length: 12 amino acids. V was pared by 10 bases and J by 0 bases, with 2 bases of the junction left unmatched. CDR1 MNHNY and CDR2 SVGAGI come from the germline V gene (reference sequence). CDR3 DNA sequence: TGTGCCACCACAGGGGTGAACACTGAAGCTTTCTTT. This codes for CATTGVNTEAFF.

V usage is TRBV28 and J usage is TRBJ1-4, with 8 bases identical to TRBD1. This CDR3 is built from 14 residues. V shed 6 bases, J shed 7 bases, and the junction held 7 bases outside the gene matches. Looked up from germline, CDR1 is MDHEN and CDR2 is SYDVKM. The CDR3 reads CASRQTGGREKLFF. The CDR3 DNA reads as TGTGCCAGCAGGCAAACAGGGGGACGTGAAAAACTGTTTTTT.

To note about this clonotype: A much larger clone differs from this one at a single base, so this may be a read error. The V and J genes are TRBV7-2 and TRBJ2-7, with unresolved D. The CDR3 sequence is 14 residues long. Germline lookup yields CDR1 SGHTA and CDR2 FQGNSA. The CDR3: CACSLPGPTYEQYF. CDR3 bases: TGTGCCTGCAGCTTACCAGGCCCGACCTACGAGCAGTACTTC.

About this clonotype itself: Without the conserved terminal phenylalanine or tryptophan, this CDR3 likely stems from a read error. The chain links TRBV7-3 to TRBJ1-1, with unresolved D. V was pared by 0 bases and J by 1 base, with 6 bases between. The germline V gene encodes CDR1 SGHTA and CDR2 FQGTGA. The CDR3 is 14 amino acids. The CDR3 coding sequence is TGTGCCAGCAGCTTAACGGGAGGGAACACTGAAGCTTTCCTT. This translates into CASSLTGGNTEAFL.